A single T cell receptor (beta chain) is shown here with its context. The target antigen is unknown. Both TRBC1 and TRBC2 were covered by a beta constant-region primer of two equimolar oligonucleotides. Ligated cDNA was amplified by four rounds of PCR with nested alpha and beta constant-region primers and SP2. From the UMI-ligation and nested PCR reads, TCRdb called clonotypes with MiXCR, one entry per CDR3 protein. The sample contains tens of thousands of distinct CDR3 sequences, over 9% of which appear only once. The data belong to a study of naive and memory T cell subsets. The study's findings and limits: Activation and differentiation may alter RNA-based TCR counts. Especially in CD8 cells, naive repertoires contained a few larger clonotypes, possibly CD45RA-re-expressing memory cells. Between naive and memory subsets, TCR abundance power law exponents differed.

After CD4 positive bead selection, the CD4-negative fraction gave CD8 T cells. Four subsets defined by CD45RA and CD27 were sorted after CD3, CD4, CD8 and live/dead staining. J was trimmed by 4 bases and V by 4 bases; bases with no gene match: 4. CDR1 is MNHEY, CDR2 SMNVEV, per germline (reference sequence). The CDR3 is 15 amino acids. Sequenced sample: naive CD4+ T cells from blood. This receptor was obtained from a human donor in good health. The chain is built from TRBV27 and TRBJ2-1; 10 nucleotides agree with TRBD2. The CDR3 region has the DNA TGTGCCAGCAGTTCATATAGCGGGGGGTACAATGAGCAGTTCTTC. Encoded protein: CASSSYSGGYNEQFF.